Sequencing of this T cell receptor (beta chain) was carried out in a study of control samples from healthy donors and cancer patients. Germline lookup yields CDR1 SGHRS and CDR2 YFSETQ. Trimming cost V 4 bases and J 0 bases, with 9 bases left between them. This CDR3 is 14 amino acids long. Data came from immunoSEQ multiplex PCR; TCRdb stores just in-frame clones and leaves some out. The table has just over 150,000 clones, roughly 92% seen once. This clone was detected only once. The sequence was obtained from a man between 45 and 60 years old in good health. Sequencing was done on a sample of blood. J is TRBJ2-3 and V is TRBV5-1; D call uncertain. Here the CDR3 reads CASSPDVSTDTQYF. The CDR3 bases are TGCGCCAGCAGCCCGGACGTAAGCACAGATACGCAGTATTTT.